This TCR beta chain was sequenced in a study of T cells in Graves' hyperthyroidism and ophthalmopathy (dated by TCRdb to about 2019). Broadly, across the study: Peripheral blood was sampled at the time of initial diagnosis, prior to any treatment. A discovery cohort of about 95 patients, 43 with Graves' ophthalmopathy and over 55 with stable Graves' hyperthyroidism, was used to find distinguishing TCR V-J signatures. Prospective prediction of ophthalmopathy was tested in an independent validation cohort of some 20 hyperthyroidism patients and 15 to 17 patients who later progressed to ophthalmopathy. For training and testing, the 80 to 100 patients in the discovery cohort were randomly divided in a 7:3 ratio. In addition, the study compared T-cell repertoires in thyroid tissue and in blood from several Graves' hyperthyroidism patients. Following sampling, methimazole starting at 30 mg daily was given to hyperthyroidism patients, and high-dose intravenous methylprednisolone was given to ophthalmopathy patients. TCR Vbeta CDR3 sequencing of 140 or so peripheral blood samples (over 40 ophthalmopathy, 75 to 80 hyperthyroidism and approximately 17 progressor patients) is reported in the paper. What the work shows at the level of the full study, not this receptor alone: No statistical method was used to fix the sample size in advance, and group allocation was not hidden from the investigators. Most expanded thyroid clonotypes (frequency above 0.001) were also detected in blood, suggesting blood repertoires may reflect thyroid immune responses. In validation, progression to ophthalmopathy was predicted by the model with approximately 67% sensitivity and around 76% specificity, a median of approximately 6.5 months before onset. A model built on a 13 V-J signature distinguished ophthalmopathy from stable hyperthyroidism, reaching around 87% sensitivity and under 84% specificity in cross-validation and 80%/75% in testing.

This clonotype was recorded at least ten times. This receptor's antigen is unknown. Base qualities are not recorded, but no much larger clone differs from it by a single base. The TCR beta CDR3 regions were amplified from the RNA transcripts. The TCR CDR3 was subjected to a first round of RT-PCR using the HTBI primer set and the Qiagen OneStep RT-PCR kit. A second multiplex PCR round built the libraries, followed by size selection and purification. The libraries were sequenced on an Illumina HiSeq2000 using paired-end 100 bp reads. Per the authors' processing: SOAPnuke was used to process the raw data, throwing out any read that contained adapters or uncalled bases, had a mean Phred below 15, or lacked an exact constant-primer or identifier match. COPE v1.2.5 was used to merge high-quality paired reads, and clonotypes were defined as unique nucleotide sequences. MiTCR v1.1 was used to align clonotypes to the IMGT TRBV, TRBD and TRBJ reference segments. The analysis included only V-J combinations with a frequency above 0.0001, which together covered 99.2% of the repertoires. The TCS score was defined as F50 (clonal expansion) divided by E x V (chaos), with BLOSUM62-based TCRdist calculated between CDR3 peptides within each V-J. Welch's t-statistics and random forest reduced roughly 530 V-J features to roughly 13, which were used in a naive Bayes classifier (R e1071). TCRdb reran the public reads through fastp at Q25 and MiXCR, keeping productive beta chains. Merged by CDR3 protein, the rows form single entries marked with the most common genes and DNA. The V and J calls here are based on TCRdb, not the publication. For this sample there are fewer than 400,000 distinct CDR3 sequences; over 12% appear just once. Over 25% of the sample rests with the top ten.

Moderately to severely active disease, a Clinical Activity Score of at least 3, a NOSPECS grade of at least 4, and a duration under 3 months were present in ophthalmopathy patients. Exclusion was applied to patients with uncontrolled infections, other autoimmune diseases, pregnancy or lactation. Diagnoses were established on the basis of clinical symptoms, serum thyroxine and TRAb, thyroid ultrasound, and orbital computed tomography. Ficoll-Paque density gradient centrifugation was used to isolate PBMCs from around 10 ml of fresh peripheral blood. Total RNA was extracted using Trizol reagent, and RNA quality was assessed on an Agilent 2100 Bioanalyzer. The germline V gene encodes CDR1 SNHLY and CDR2 FYNNEI. The CDR3 has 13 amino acids, counting the end cysteine and phenylalanine. Only the CDR3 portion is preserved as DNA: 39 bases, with reading frame beginning at the first base.

The TCR was taken from a man aged 50-60 years with Graves' ophthalmopathy. Sequencing was carried out using blood. The V and J genes are TRBV2 and TRBJ2-5, with 10 central nucleotides matching TRBD2. At the DNA level, the sequence is TGTGCTACCACAGCGGGAGGGGTGGAGACCCAGTACTTC. This is translated as CATTAGGVETQYF.